This entry features one T cell receptor beta chain sequence. In the original workflow: Amplified reference gene primers provided the basis for estimating nucleated cell counts. Sequencing was performed with immunoSEQ multiplex PCR; in TCRdb, only in-frame clones are kept and a portion is missing. V and J calls plus clone size are reproduced from that table; the DNA served to infer D and trimming. The sample includes approximately 290,000 clones, about 85% of them seen just once. The sample is drawn from a study of blood T cell repertoires in COVID-19. Turning to the study itself: Italy, Spain and the United States were the sources of the convalescent and acute COVID-19 samples. The cDNA or gDNA used as material had been derived from T cells, B-cell-depleted T cells, or PBMCs.

The CDR3 is made up of 14 amino acids. Germline loops: CDR1 MNHEY, CDR2 SMNVEV (reference sequence). V lost 1 base and J 3 bases, leaving 8 bases between the germline ends. Patients in Seattle were enrolled during active infection, then followed longitudinally. The TCR was taken from a human donor with COVID-19, enrolled during active disease. The donor label of this sample is uncertain. V is TRBV27 and J is TRBJ2-3; D uncertain. The specimen was peripheral blood. As DNA, the CDR3 is TGTGCCAGCAGTTTATTCCCCCAAACAGATACGCAGTATTTT. It codes for CASSLFPQTDTQYF.